This T cell receptor (beta chain) derives from a study of beta chain features in type 1 diabetes. The V segment lost 1 base and the J segment 6 bases; nucleotides outside the gene matches: 4. The CDR3 runs to 15 residues. The germline CDR1 and CDR2 sequences are SGHDN and FVKESK. Regarding the study as a whole: In the patient group, naive, central memory and Treg TCRB repertoires seemed more alike than in the healthy donor group. Shorter TCRB CDR3s, moderately but significantly so, were found in Type 1 diabetes patients in all four CD4+ subsets.

Isolated RNA was reverse transcribed in full, so expressed TCRB transcripts were sequenced. The average read count of naive, central memory and regulatory T cell samples was approximately 3.5 million. Only in-frame clones appear in the TCRdb table, and some are missing; sequencing was by immunoSEQ multiplex PCR. This table holds about 340,000 clones, 13% found once. In its sample, this clone was seen a few times. Its antigen is not identified. Every participating donor gave one draw, a heparinised blood sample averaging about 100 mL. CD4+ cells of the naive, central memory, regulatory and stem cell-like memory types were sorted via CD45RO/CCR7/CD25/CD127/CD95/CD27.

Material: naive CD4+ T cells from blood. The TCR was taken from a woman younger than 30 with type 1 diabetes. The chain joins TRBV14 to TRBJ2-1, with 9 bases identical to TRBD1. CDR3 nucleotide sequence: TGTGCCAGCAGCCAAGTCGGGACAGGGACCAATGAGCAGTTCTTC. This translates into CASSQVGTGTNEQFF.